Given below is one T cell receptor (beta chain) in context. As yet, its antigen is unknown. The data derive from a study of cytotoxic CD8 clonotypes in ibrutinib-treated CLL. At the level of the study: Of the patients, some eleven were relapsed/refractory, 15 treatment-naive and fewer than 18 IGHV unmutated.

Study findings and constraints: Public clonotypes (which were uncommon) either contracted or remained stable on treatment. Ibrutinib response saw clonality rise, and progression saw it return toward baseline. Clonality correlated strongly with circulating CD8+ T cells and exceeded age-matched healthy donors at baseline.

Trimming at V came to 4 bases and at J to 0 bases, leaving 12 bases not matched to a gene. From germline, CDR1 is MGHRA and CDR2 YSYEKL. The CDR3 totals 18 residues. Generated by immunoSEQ multiplex PCR, the TCRdb table keeps only in-frame clones and is missing some. The data contain tens of thousands of clones, over 60% of them singletons. The source is a human donor with chronic lymphocytic leukemia. The J gene is TRBJ1-1, the V gene TRBV4-1; 9 bases match TRBD1. The sequencing here drew on PBMCs, taken after 12 months of ibrutinib treatment. For the CDR3, the DNA is TGCGCCAGCAGCCCCCAAGAGGGACAGGGTGTTATGAACACTGAAGCTTTCTTT. This gives the protein CASSPQEGQGVMNTEAFF.